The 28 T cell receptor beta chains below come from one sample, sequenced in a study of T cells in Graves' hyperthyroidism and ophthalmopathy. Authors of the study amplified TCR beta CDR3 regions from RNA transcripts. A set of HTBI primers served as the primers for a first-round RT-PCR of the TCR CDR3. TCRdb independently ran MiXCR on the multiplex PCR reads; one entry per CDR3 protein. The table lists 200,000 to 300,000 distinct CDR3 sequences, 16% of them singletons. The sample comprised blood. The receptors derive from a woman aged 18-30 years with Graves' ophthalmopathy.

The CDR3 is CASSRSGGVNEQFF. In DNA form, the CDR3 reads TGTGCCAGCAGCCGTAGCGGGGGGGTGAATGAGCAGTTCTTC. The chain uses TRBV2 and TRBJ2-1; TRBD2 agrees at 11 bases. V was clipped by 6 bases and J by 7 bases; unmatched bases: 5. This CDR3 region has 14 residues. CDR1 and CDR2 from the germline V gene are SNHLY and FYNNEI.

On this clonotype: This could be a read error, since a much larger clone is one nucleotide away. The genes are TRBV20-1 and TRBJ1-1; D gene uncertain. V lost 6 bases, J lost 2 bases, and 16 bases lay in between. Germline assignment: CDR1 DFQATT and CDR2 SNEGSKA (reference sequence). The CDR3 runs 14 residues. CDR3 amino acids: CSAPKGGINTEAFF. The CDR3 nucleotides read TGCAGTGCACCGAAGGGAGGTATAAACACTGAAGCTTTCTTT.

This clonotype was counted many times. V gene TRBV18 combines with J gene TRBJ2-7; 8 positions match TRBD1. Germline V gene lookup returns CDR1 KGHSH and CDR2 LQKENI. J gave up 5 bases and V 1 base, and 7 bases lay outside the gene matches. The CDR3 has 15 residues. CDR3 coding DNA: TGTGCCAGCTCACCACGGGACAGGTATTTTAACGAGCAGTACTTC. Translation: CASSPRDRYFNEQYF.

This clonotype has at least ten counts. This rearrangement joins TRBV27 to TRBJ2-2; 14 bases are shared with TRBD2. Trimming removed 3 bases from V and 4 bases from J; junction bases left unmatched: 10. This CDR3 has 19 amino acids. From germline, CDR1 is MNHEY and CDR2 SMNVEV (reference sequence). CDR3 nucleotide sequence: TGTGCCAGCAGTTTTCCGGGACTAGCGGGAGTCCCAGGCACCGGGGAGCTGTTTTTT. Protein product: CASSFPGLAGVPGTGELFF.

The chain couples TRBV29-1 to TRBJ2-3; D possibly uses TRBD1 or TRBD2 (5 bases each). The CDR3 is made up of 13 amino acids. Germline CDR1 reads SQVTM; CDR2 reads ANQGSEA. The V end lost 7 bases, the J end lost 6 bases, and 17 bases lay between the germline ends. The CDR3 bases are TGCAGCGGCGAACGGGACCTCAGCGATACGCAGTATTTT. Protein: CSGERDLSDTQYF.

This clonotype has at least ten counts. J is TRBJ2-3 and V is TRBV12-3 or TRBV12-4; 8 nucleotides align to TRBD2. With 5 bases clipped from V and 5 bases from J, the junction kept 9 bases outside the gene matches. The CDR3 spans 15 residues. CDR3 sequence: CASSPRLATLDTQYF. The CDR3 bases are TGTGCCAGCAGTCCGAGACTAGCGACCTTAGATACGCAGTATTTT.

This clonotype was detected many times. The CDR3 reads CASSFLPAGRSGTEAFF. The DNA of the CDR3 is TGTGCCAGCAGCTTCTTGCCCGCCGGACGTTCCGGCACTGAAGCTTTCTTT. The V gene is TRBV7-8, the J gene TRBJ1-1; D unresolved. This CDR3 is 17 amino acids long. V gave up 3 bases and J gave up 4 bases, with 21 bases separating them. CDR1 and CDR2 (germline): SGHVS, FQNEAQ.

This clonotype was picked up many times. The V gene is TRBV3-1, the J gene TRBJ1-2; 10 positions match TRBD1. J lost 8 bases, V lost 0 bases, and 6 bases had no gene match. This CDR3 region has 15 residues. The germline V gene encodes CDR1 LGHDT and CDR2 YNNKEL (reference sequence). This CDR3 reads CASSQERQGARGYTF. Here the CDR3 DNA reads TGTGCCAGCAGCCAAGAAAGACAGGGGGCGCGGGGCTACACCTTC. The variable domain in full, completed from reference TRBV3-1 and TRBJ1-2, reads DTAVSQTPKYLVTQMGNDKSIKCEQNLGHDTMYWYKQDSKKFLKIMFSYNNKELIINETVPNRFSPKSPDKAHLNLHINSLELGDSAVYFCASSQERQGARGYTFGSGTRLTVV.

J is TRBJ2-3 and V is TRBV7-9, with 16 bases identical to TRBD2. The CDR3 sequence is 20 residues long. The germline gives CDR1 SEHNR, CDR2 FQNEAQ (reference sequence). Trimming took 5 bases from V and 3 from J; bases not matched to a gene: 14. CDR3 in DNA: TGTGCCAGCAGCCCGGGACTAGCGGGAGGGCCTTTATTCATGACAGATACGCAGTATTTT. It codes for CASSPGLAGGPLFMTDTQYF.

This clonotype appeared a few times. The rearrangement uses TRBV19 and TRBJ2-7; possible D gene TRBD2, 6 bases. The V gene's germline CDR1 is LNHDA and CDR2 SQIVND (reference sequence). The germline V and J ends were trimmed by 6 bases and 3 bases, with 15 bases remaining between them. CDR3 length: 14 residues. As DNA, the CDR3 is TGTGCCAGTAGCCGACTAGGGGTCGGCTACGAGCAGTACTTC. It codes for CASSRLGVGYEQYF.

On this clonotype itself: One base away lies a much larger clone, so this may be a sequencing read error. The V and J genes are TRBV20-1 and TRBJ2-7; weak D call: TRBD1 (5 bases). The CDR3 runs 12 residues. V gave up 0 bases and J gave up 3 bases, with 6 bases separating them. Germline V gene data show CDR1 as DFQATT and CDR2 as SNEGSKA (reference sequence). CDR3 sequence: CSARDRDYEQYF. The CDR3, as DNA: TGCAGTGCTAGAGACAGGGACTACGAGCAGTACTTC.

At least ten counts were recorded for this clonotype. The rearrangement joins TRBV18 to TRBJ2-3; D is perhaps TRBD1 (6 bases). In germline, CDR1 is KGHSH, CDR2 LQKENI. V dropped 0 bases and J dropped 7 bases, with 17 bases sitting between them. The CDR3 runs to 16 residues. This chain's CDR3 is CASSPPSQGILYTQYF. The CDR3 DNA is TGTGCCAGCTCACCACCGAGTCAGGGGATCTTGTATACGCAGTATTTT.

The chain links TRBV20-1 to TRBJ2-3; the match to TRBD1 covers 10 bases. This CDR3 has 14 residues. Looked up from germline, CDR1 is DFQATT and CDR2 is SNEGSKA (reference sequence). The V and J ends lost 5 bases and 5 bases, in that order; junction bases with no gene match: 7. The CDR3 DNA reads TGCAGTGCTGGCCGACAGGGGGCAGAAGATACGCAGTATTTT. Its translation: CSAGRQGAEDTQYF.

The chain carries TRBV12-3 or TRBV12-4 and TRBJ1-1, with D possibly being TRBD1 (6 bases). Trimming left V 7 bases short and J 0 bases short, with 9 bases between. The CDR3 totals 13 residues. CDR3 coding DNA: TGTGCCAGCAAGGGGGGGCTGAACACTGAAGCTTTCTTT. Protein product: CASKGGLNTEAFF.

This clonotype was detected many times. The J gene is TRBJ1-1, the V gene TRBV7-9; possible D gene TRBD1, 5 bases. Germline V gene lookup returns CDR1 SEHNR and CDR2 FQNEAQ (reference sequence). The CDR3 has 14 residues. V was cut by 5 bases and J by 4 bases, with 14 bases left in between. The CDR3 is CASSPWTTGTEAFF. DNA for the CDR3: TGTGCCAGCAGCCCATGGACAACTGGCACTGAAGCTTTCTTT. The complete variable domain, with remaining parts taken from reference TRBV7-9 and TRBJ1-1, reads DTGVSQNPRHKITKRGQNVTFRCDPISEHNRLYWYRQTLGQGPEFLTYFQNEAQLEKSRLLSDRFSAERPKGSFSTLEIQRTEQGDSAMYLCASSPWTTGTEAFFGQGTRLTVV.

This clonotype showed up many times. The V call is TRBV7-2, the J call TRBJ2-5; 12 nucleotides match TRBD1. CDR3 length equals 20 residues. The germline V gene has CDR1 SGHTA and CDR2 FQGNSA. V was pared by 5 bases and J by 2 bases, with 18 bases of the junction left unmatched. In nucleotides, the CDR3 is TGTGCCAGCAGCACCCGAGGGGCCGGGACAGGGGGCCGGGGGCAAGAGACCCAGTACTTC. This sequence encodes CASSTRGAGTGGRGQETQYF. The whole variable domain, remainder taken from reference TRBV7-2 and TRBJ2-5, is GAGVSQSPSNKVTEKGKDVELRCDPISGHTALYWYRQSLGQGLEFLIYFQGNSAPDKSGLPSDRFSAERTGGSVSTLTIQRTQQEDSAVYLCASSTRGAGTGGRGQETQYFGPGTRLLVL.

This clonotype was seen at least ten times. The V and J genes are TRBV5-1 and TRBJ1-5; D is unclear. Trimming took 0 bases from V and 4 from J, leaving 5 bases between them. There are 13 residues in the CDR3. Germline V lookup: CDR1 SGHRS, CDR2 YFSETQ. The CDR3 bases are TGCGCCAGCAGCTTGGAACAGAATCAGCCCCAGCATTTT. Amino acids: CASSLEQNQPQHF.

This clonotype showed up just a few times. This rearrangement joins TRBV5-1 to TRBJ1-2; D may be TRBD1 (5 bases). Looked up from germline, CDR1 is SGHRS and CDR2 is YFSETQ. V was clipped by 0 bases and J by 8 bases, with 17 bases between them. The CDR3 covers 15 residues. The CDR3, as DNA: TGCGCCAGCAGCTTGGGGGACGGCCTCGGGAAGGGCTACACCTTC. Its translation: CASSLGDGLGKGYTF.

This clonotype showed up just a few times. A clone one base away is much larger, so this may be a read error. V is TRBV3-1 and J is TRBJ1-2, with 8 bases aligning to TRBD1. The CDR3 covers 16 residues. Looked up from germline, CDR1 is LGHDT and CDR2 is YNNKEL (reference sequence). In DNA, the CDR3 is TGTGCCAGCAACCAAGAGGGTGGGACAGGAAATTATGGCTACACCTTC. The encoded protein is CASNQEGGTGNYGYTF.

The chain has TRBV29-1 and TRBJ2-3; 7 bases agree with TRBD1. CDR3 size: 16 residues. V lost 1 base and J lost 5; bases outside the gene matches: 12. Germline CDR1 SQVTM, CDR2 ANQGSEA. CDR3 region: CSVEGEWDRLEDTQYF. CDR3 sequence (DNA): TGCAGCGTTGAAGGGGAATGGGACAGATTAGAAGATACGCAGTATTTT.

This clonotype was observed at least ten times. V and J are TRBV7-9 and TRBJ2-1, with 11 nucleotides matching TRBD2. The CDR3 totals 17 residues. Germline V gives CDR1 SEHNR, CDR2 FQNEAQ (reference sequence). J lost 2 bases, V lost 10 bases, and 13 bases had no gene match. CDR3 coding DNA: TGTGCCATATTTTCGGGACTAGCGGACTACCCCTACAATGAGCAGTTCTTC. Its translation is CAIFSGLADYPYNEQFF. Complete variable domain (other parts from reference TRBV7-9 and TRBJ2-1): DTGVSQNPRHKITKRGQNVTFRCDPISEHNRLYWYRQTLGQGPEFLTYFQNEAQLEKSRLLSDRFSAERPKGSFSTLEIQRTEQGDSAMYLCAIFSGLADYPYNEQFFGPGTRLTVL.

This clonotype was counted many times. CDR3 DNA sequence: TGCGCCAGCAGCTCCGGGGGGAACTATGGCTACACCTTC. Protein sequence: CASSSGGNYGYTF. The V and J genes are TRBV5-1 and TRBJ1-2; possibly TRBD1 for D (5 bases). Trimming left V 3 bases short and J 2 bases short, with 8 bases between. The germline CDR1 and CDR2 sequences are SGHRS and YFSETQ. This CDR3 has 13 amino acids. Full variable domain (outside the CDR3, taken from reference TRBV5-1 and TRBJ1-2): KAGVTQTPRYLIKTRGQQVTLSCSPISGHRSVSWYQQTPGQGLQFLFEYFSETQRNKGNFPGRFSGRQFSNSRSEMNVSTLELGDSALYLCASSSGGNYGYTFGSGTRLTVV.

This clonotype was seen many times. The CDR3 here is CASKPAGQRDYEQYF. CDR3 coding DNA: TGTGCCAGCAAACCCGCGGGACAAAGGGACTACGAGCAGTACTTC. This chain links TRBV6-1 with TRBJ2-7; D assignment may be TRBD1 or TRBD2 (6 bases each). The CDR3 is made up of 15 amino acids. V was trimmed by 7 bases and J by 3 bases, leaving 19 bases between them. In germline, CDR1 is MNHNS, CDR2 SASEGT.

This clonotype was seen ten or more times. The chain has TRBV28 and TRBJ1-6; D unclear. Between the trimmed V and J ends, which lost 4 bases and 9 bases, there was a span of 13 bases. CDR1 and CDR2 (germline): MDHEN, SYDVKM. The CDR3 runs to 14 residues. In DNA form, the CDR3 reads TGTGCCAGCAGTTCTACACTCCTGGGTTCACCCCTCCACTTT. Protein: CASSSTLLGSPLHF. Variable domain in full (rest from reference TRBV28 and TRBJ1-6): DVKVTQSSRYLVKRTGEKVFLECVQDMDHENMFWYRQDPGLGLRLIYFSYDVKMKEKGDIPEGYSVSREKKERFSLILESASTNQTSMYLCASSSTLLGSPLHFGNGTRLTVT.

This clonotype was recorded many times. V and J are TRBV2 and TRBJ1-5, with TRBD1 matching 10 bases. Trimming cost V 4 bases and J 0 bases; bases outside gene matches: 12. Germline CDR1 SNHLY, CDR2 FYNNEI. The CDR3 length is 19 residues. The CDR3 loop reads CASSVLRDRGRHSNQPQHF. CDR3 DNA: TGTGCCAGCAGTGTCTTGAGGGACAGGGGACGTCATAGCAATCAGCCCCAGCATTTT.

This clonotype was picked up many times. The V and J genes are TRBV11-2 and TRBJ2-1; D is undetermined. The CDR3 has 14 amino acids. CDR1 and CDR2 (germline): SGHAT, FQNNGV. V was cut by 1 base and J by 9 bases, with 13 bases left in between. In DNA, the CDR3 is TGTGCCAGCAGCTTAGGATCACTCTGGGGTGAGCAGTTCTTC. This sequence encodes CASSLGSLWGEQFF.

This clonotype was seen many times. The chain's CDR3 is CASRPTSGKNIQYF. Here the CDR3 DNA reads TGTGCCAGCAGACCAACTAGCGGCAAAAACATTCAGTACTTC. The rearrangement joins TRBV11-2 to TRBJ2-4; the match to TRBD2 covers 8 bases. The CDR3 consists of 14 residues. After removal of 6 bases from V and 3 bases from J, the junction contained 4 bases not matched to a gene. Germline CDR1 SGHAT, CDR2 FQNNGV.

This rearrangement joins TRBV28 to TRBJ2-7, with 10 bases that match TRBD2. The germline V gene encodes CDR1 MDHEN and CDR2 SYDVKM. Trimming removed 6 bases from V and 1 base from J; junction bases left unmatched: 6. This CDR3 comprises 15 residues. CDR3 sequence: CASRVASGGSYEQYF. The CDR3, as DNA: TGTGCCAGCAGGGTGGCTAGCGGGGGATCCTACGAGCAGTACTTC. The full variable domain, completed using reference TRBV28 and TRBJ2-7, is DVKVTQSSRYLVKRTGEKVFLECVQDMDHENMFWYRQDPGLGLRLIYFSYDVKMKEKGDIPEGYSVSREKKERFSLILESASTNQTSMYLCASRVASGGSYEQYFGPGTRLTVT.